One sample yielded the 14 T cell receptor beta chains listed below, sequenced in a study of cytotoxic CD8 clonotypes in ibrutinib-treated CLL. The method was immunoSEQ multiplex PCR; TCRdb's version includes in-frame clones alone and lacks a portion of them. The sample gives around 40,000 clones, around 70% of which show up once; 9.5% to 13% is in the top ten. The source material was PBMCs, sampled at disease progression, from a patient treated with ibrutinib. The source of these receptors is a human donor with chronic lymphocytic leukemia.

The chain carries TRBV28 and TRBJ1-1, with 7 bases fitting TRBD1. This CDR3 region has 12 residues. Germline values: CDR1 MDHEN, CDR2 SYDVKM. Trimming took 5 bases from V and 8 from J; bases not matched to a gene: 5. For the CDR3, the DNA is TGTGCCAGCAGTCTGGGACAGCTCGAAGCTTTCTTT. As protein: CASSLGQLEAFF.

CDR3 in amino acids: CASSPRTGPNTGELFF. In nucleotides, the CDR3 is TGCGCCAGCAGCCCGAGGACAGGGCCGAACACCGGGGAGCTGTTTTTT. The V gene is TRBV4-1, the J gene TRBJ2-2, with 8 bases that match TRBD1. The CDR3 is 16 amino acids. Looked up from germline, CDR1 is MGHRA and CDR2 is YSYEKL. The V segment lost 4 bases and the J segment 0 bases; nucleotides outside the gene matches: 4.

This sequence joins TRBV6-5 and TRBJ2-5; 9 bases are a match to TRBD1. Losses at the gene ends were 4 bases for V and 4 bases for J; bases not matched to a gene: 10. CDR1 MNHEY and CDR2 SVGAGI come from the germline V gene. The CDR3 contains 16 residues. DNA for the CDR3: TGTGCCAGCAGTTCGGGGACAGGGCCCCTGGGAGAGACCCAGTACTTC. The encoded protein is CASSSGTGPLGETQYF.

This chain uses TRBV5-1 with TRBJ2-1, with 10 positions matching TRBD1. The CDR3 has 16 residues. Germline trimming cut 5 bases from V and 2 bases from J; bases unmatched to any gene: 7. In germline, CDR1 is SGHRS, CDR2 YFSETQ. CDR3 sequence reads: CASRPRTGGAYNEQFF. In DNA form, the CDR3 reads TGCGCCAGCAGGCCGAGGACAGGGGGAGCCTACAATGAGCAGTTCTTC.

The chain carries TRBV2 and TRBJ2-5; 14 bases line up with TRBD2. The CDR3 runs to 16 residues. V lost 6 bases to trimming and J lost 9 bases; unmatched junction nucleotides: 12. Germline values: CDR1 SNHLY, CDR2 FYNNEI. The CDR3 sequence is CASRKTSGRASHAQYF. As DNA, the CDR3 is TGTGCCAGCAGGAAGACTAGCGGGAGGGCCTCTCATGCCCAGTACTTC.

The V gene is TRBV5-1, the J gene TRBJ2-1; 10 positions agree with TRBD2. The CDR3 runs 15 residues. V lost 5 bases, J lost 6 bases, and 8 bases stayed unmatched. CDR1 is SGHRS and CDR2 is YFSETQ in the germline V gene. In nucleotides, the CDR3 is TGCGCCAGCAGTGGTACTAGCGGGATGGGCAATGAGCAGTTCTTC. It yields the protein CASSGTSGMGNEQFF.

This clone was picked up a small number of times. The J gene is TRBJ2-1, the V gene TRBV5-1, with 7 bases that match TRBD2. The V and J ends lost 4 bases and 4 bases, in that order; junction bases with no gene match: 5. The CDR3 is made up of 14 amino acids. The germline V gene has CDR1 SGHRS and CDR2 YFSETQ. The CDR3 loop is CASSVAGGYNEQFF. As DNA, the CDR3 is TGCGCCAGCAGCGTTGCCGGGGGGTACAATGAGCAGTTCTTC.

The chain is built from TRBV7-6 and TRBJ2-5; 15 bases are shared with TRBD2. The V gene end was trimmed by 5 bases and the J gene end by 13 bases; junction bases not matched to a gene: 11. This CDR3 contains 15 residues. In germline, CDR1 is SGHVS, CDR2 FNYEAQ. CDR3 in amino acids: CASSGEGLAGGRPYF. CDR3 nucleotides: TGTGCCAGCAGCGGAGAAGGACTAGCGGGAGGGCGACCGTACTTC.

The table lists this clone with a few counts. This chain connects TRBV9 to TRBJ2-3; D gene uncertain. The germline CDR1 and CDR2 sequences are SGDLS and YYNGEE. The CDR3 extends over 14 amino acids. Trimming stripped 4 bases from V and 5 bases from J, with 14 bases between. DNA for the CDR3: TGTGCCAGCAGCCCACCCACCTCGAAAGATACGCAGTATTTT. Protein product: CASSPPTSKDTQYF.

The genes are TRBV27 and TRBJ1-1; D is perhaps TRBD1 (6 bases). The germline gives CDR1 MNHEY, CDR2 SMNVEV (reference sequence). V lost 7 bases and J 1 base, leaving 16 bases between the germline ends. CDR3 size: 15 residues. The CDR3 nucleotides are TGTGCCAGCAAACTATCGAGGGGGGGGAACACTGAAGCTTTCTTT. Amino acid sequence: CASKLSRGGNTEAFF.

This clone showed up just a few times. The V call is TRBV5-4, the J call TRBJ2-7, with 13 nucleotides matching TRBD2. CDR3 length: 15 amino acids. The germline CDR1 and CDR2 sequences are SGHNT and YYREEE (reference sequence). V was pared by 7 bases and J by 7 bases, with 11 bases of the junction left unmatched. CDR3 nucleotide sequence: TGTGCCAGCGGGTTACTAGCGGGAGGGCCGATTGAGCAGTACTTC. Protein sequence: CASGLLAGGPIEQYF. Together with reference TRBV5-4 and TRBJ2-7, the CDR3 gives the full variable domain: ETGVTQSPTHLIKTRGQQVTLRCSSQSGHNTVSWYQQALGQGPQFIFQYYREEENGRGNFPPRFSGLQFPNYSSELNVNALELDDSALYLCASGLLAGGPIEQYFGPGTRLTVT.

This clone appeared a few times. The rearrangement joins TRBV29-1 to TRBJ2-2; TRBD1 might be the D (5 bases). CDR3 length equals 13 residues. Germline CDR1 reads SQVTM; CDR2 reads ANQGSEA. Trimming pared 0 bases from V and 7 bases from J, leaving 9 bases between. In DNA form, the CDR3 reads TGCAGCGTTGAAGAAACAGGAATCGGGGAGCTGTTTTTT. This gives the protein CSVEETGIGELFF.

This chain links TRBV6-1 with TRBJ2-2; D gene unclear. The CDR3 length is 16 residues. V was cut by 2 bases and J by 2 bases, with 12 bases left in between. Germline values: CDR1 MNHNS, CDR2 SASEGT. Written as DNA, the CDR3 is TGTGCCAGCAGTGAAATAGGGCCAGATAACACCGGGGAGCTGTTTTTT. Its translation is CASSEIGPDNTGELFF.

Points on this clone: One end of the junction does not line up with germline, which may come from a read error. The sample contains more than one DNA sequence encoding this CDR3. The chain combines TRBV30 with TRBJ1-2, with D possibly matching TRBD1 (6 bases). CDR3 length: 12 amino acids. CDR1 GTSNPN and CDR2 SVGIG come from the germline V gene (reference sequence). CDR3 sequence (DNA): TGCGCCTGGACTCGGGACACCTATGGCTACACCTTC. Translated, it gives CAWTRDTYGYTF.